In this sample, the clone carrying this T cell receptor (beta chain) turned up many times. The target antigen is unknown. The entry originates in a study of regulatory T cells in long-lasting Graves disease. Sequencing libraries for TCR beta were prepared with iRepertoire HTBI primers and Arm-PCR of CDR3 regions. TCRdb re-derived calls from the multiplex PCR reads in MiXCR, one entry per CDR3 protein. Found here are approximately 540,000 distinct CDR3 sequences, around 12% of them singletons; the top ten hold almost 9%. The V gene's germline CDR1 is LNHDA and CDR2 SQIVND (reference sequence). Unmatched junction bases numbered 12, after V lost 3 bases and J lost 6 bases. The CDR3 runs to 17 residues. Documented time point: newly diagnosed GD, antithyroid drugs for less than 3 months. The TCR library was made from RNA extracted from PBMCs. General study results and limits: Segments TRBV28, TRBJ1-2 and TRBJ2-5 showed preferential usage in persistent disease.

This sample was shared with a second study, whose subject was T cells in Graves' hyperthyroidism and ophthalmopathy.

V usage is TRBV19 and J usage is TRBJ2-1; 9 bases match TRBD2. This receptor was taken from a woman in her 30s with Graves disease. The specimen comprised peripheral blood mononuclear cells (PBMCs), sampled at new diagnosis, from a patient treated with antithyroid drugs. CDR3 sequence: CASSIASGTYLPNEQFF. The CDR3 DNA sequence: TGTGCCAGTAGTATCGCTAGCGGGACCTACCTACCCAATGAGCAGTTCTTC. Supplemented by reference TRBV19 and TRBJ2-1, the full variable domain reads DGGITQSPKYLFRKEGQNVTLSCEQNLNHDAMYWYRQDPGQGLRLIYYSQIVNDFQKGDIAEGYSVSREKKESFPLTVTSAQKNPTAFYLCASSIASGTYLPNEQFFGPGTRLTVL.